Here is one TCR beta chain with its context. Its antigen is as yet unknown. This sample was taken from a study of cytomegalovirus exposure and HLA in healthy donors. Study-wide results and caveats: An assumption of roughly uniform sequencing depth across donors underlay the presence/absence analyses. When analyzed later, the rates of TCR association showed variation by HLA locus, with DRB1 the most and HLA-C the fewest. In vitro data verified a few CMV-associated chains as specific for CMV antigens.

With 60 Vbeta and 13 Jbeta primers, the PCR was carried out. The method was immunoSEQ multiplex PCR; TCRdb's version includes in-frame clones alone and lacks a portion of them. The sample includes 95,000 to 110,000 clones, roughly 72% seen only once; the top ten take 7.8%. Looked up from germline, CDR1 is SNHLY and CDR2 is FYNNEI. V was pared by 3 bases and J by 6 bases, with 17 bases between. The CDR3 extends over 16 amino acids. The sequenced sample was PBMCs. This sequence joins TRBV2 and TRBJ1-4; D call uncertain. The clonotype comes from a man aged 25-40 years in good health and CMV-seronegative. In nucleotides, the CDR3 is TGTGCCAGCAGTGAGTGGAGGGCGGGAGCGGATGAAAAACTGTTTTTT. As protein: CASSEWRAGADEKLFF.